This is a list of T cell receptor beta chains from one sample in a study of T cells in Graves' hyperthyroidism and ophthalmopathy. Using its own MiXCR run on the multiplex PCR reads, TCRdb lists one record per CDR3 protein. The sample consists of more than 300,000 distinct CDR3 sequences, roughly 17% of them appearing once. The specimen was blood. The receptors shown here come from a woman in her twenties or thirties with Graves' hyperthyroidism that later progressed to Graves' ophthalmopathy. The CDR3 runs from the conserved cysteine through the conserved F or W. D genes are given only for firm matches. The size entry is marked missing in some rows and otherwise reads once, few, many or a size class.

>NA|many|TRBV6-1|TRBJ1-5
CASSYRPGYSNQPQHF
TGTGCCAGCAGCTACAGGCCAGGGTATAGCAATCAGCCCCAGCATTTT
>TRBD2|many|TRBV11-2|TRBJ2-3
CASSRDYSTDTQYF
TGTGCCAGCAGCCGGGACTATAGCACAGATACGCAGTATTTT
>NA|NA|TRBV6-5|TRBJ2-7
CASSYLSLSTYEQYF
TGTGCCAGCAGTTACTTGTCCCTATCCACCTACGAGCAGTACTTC
>NA|few|TRBV5-1|TRBJ1-2
CASSYLGPNSGYTF
TGCGCCAGCAGCTACCTGGGACCTAACTCGGGCTACACCTTC
>NA|many|TRBV11-2|TRBJ2-7
CASSYAGERDSYEQYF
TGTGCCAGCAGCTACGCTGGGGAGAGGGACTCCTACGAGCAGTACTTC
>TRBD1|few|TRBV19|TRBJ2-7
CASSIRDSNEQYF
TGTGCCAGTAGTATCCGGGACAGCAACGAGCAGTACTTC
>TRBD1|NA|TRBV7-2|TRBJ1-2
CASSRRQGARGYTF
TGTGCCAGCAGCCGACGACAGGGGGCGCGGGGCTACACCTTC
>TRBD2|once|TRBV9|TRBJ2-7
CASSVSSGETYEQYF
TGTGCCAGCAGCGTCTCTAGCGGGGAAACCTACGAGCAGTACTTC
>NA|NA|TRBV6-2/TRBV6-3|TRBJ1-5
CASTGAAGKSNQPQHF
TGTGCCAGCACCGGAGCAGCAGGGAAGAGCAATCAGCCCCAGCATTTT
>TRBD1|NA|TRBV19|TRBJ2-4
CASSILAGQGTHIQYF
TGTGCCAGTAGTATACTCGCGGGACAGGGGACGCACATTCAGTACTTC
>NA|many|TRBV30|TRBJ2-1
CAWRAGRDDHNEQFF
TGTGCCTGGAGGGCGGGGCGGGACGACCACAATGAGCAGTTCTTC
>NA|many|TRBV7-9|TRBJ2-2
CASSLAQAEAGELFF
TGTGCCAGCAGCTTAGCGCAGGCGGAGGCCGGGGAGCTGTTTTTT
>NA|few|TRBV19|TRBJ1-1
CASRPAGNTEAFF
TGTGCCAGTAGGCCTGCGGGGAACACTGAAGCTTTCTTT
>NA|many|TRBV27|TRBJ1-2
CASSSYGTLYGYTF
TGTGCCAGCAGTTCCTACGGGACGCTATATGGCTACACCTTC
>TRBD1|many|TRBV11-2|TRBJ2-7
CASTQTQGASLEQYF
TGTGCCAGCACACAAACCCAGGGGGCGTCTTTGGAGCAGTACTTC
>NA|many|TRBV27|TRBJ1-4
CASSPRGGWDEKLFF
TGTGCCAGCAGTCCGAGAGGGGGATGGGATGAAAAACTGTTTTTT
>TRBD1|NA|TRBV4-3|TRBJ2-1
CASSQGPGTGGARNEQFF
TGCGCCAGCAGCCAAGGTCCCGGGACAGGGGGCGCGAGAAATGAGCAGTTCTTC
>TRBD1|few|TRBV7-9|TRBJ2-7
CASSVDRGRAIYEQYF
TGTGCCAGCAGCGTGGACAGGGGAAGGGCAATCTACGAGCAGTACTTC
>TRBD2|NA|TRBV20-1|TRBJ2-1
CSARDLASGRASNEQFF
TGCAGTGCTAGAGATCTGGCTAGCGGGAGGGCCTCCAATGAGCAGTTCTTC
>NA|few|TRBV4-2|TRBJ2-5
CASSQAGDSETQYF
TGTGCCAGCAGCCAAGCGGGGGACTCAGAGACCCAGTACTTC
>TRBD2|many|TRBV19|TRBJ2-5
CASSTWTSGAPETQYF
TGTGCCAGTAGTACTTGGACTAGCGGGGCGCCAGAGACCCAGTACTTC
>NA|NA|TRBV10-1|TRBJ2-2
CASSESSTGELFF
TGCGCCAGCAGTGAGTCGAGCACCGGGGAGCTGTTTTTT
>TRBD2|few|TRBV11-2|TRBJ2-5
CASSLDGLAGGQETQYF
TGTGCCAGCAGCTTAGATGGACTAGCGGGGGGTCAAGAGACCCAGTACTTC
>NA|many|TRBV28|TRBJ2-3
CASSFFGSGKDTQYF
TGTGCCAGCAGTTTCTTCGGGTCTGGGAAAGATACGCAGTATTTT
>NA|NA|TRBV5-1|TRBJ1-4
CASSLEQPNEKLFF
TGCGCCAGCAGCTTGGAGCAGCCTAATGAAAAACTGTTTTTT
>TRBD2|many|TRBV29-1|TRBJ2-1
CSASSGVRGEQFF
TGCAGCGCGTCTAGCGGGGTCCGGGGTGAGCAGTTCTTC
>TRBD2|many|TRBV20-1|TRBJ2-3
CSAIGTSGADTQYF
TGCAGTGCTATAGGGACTAGCGGCGCAGATACGCAGTATTTT
>NA|NA|TRBV10-3|TRBJ1-1
CASRPTSSPEAFF
TGTGCCAGTCGTCCGACGTCCTCACCTGAAGCTTTCTTT
>NA|few|TRBV19|TRBJ1-5
CASSFSLNQPQHF
TGTGCCAGTAGTTTTAGTTTGAATCAGCCCCAGCATTTT
>NA|NA|TRBV6-1|TRBJ1-1
CASIERHVNTEAFF
TGTGCCAGCATAGAGAGACACGTGAACACTGAAGCTTTCTTT